This T cell receptor (beta chain) appears in the sequencing data of a study of OX40 agonist ivuxolimab in advanced cancers. In the study overall: Age averaged about 66 years (range roughly 20 to 90), and roughly 80% were male. Notes on the study in general: Antigens targeted by the expanded peripheral T cells were not determined. Within 6 weeks, CD4+ and CD8+ blood T cells expanded clonally at 0.1 to 3.0 mg/kg.

Concerning this clone: Its antigen remains unidentified.

The data were produced by immunoSEQ multiplex PCR, yet TCRdb's version contains in-frame clones alone and is incomplete. The table has 70,000 to 80,000 clones, approximately 81% seen once; the top ten hold about a sixth. Sequencing used CD4+ or CD8+ T cells sorted from blood, obtained in a trial of the OX40 agonist ivuxolimab. The TCR originated in an adult with an advanced solid tumor such as melanoma, head and neck, liver or kidney cancer.

The CDR3 coding sequence is TGTGCCAGCAGTGAAGAGCAGGGTTACTCTGGAAACACCATATATTTT. Translation gives CASSEEQGYSGNTIYF. The V and J genes are TRBV2 and TRBJ1-3, with D perhaps TRBD1 (5 bases). The CDR3 consists of 16 residues. Germline CDR1 is SNHLY and CDR2 is FYNNEI. Trimming removed 1 base at V and 0 bases at J, with 10 bases between.